The subject of this entry is one T cell receptor (beta chain). Its specificity is unknown. The data were produced by immunoSEQ multiplex PCR, yet TCRdb's version contains in-frame clones alone and is incomplete. Found here are over 100,000 clones, around 82% of them singletons; the top ten hold 15% to 20%. The ends were cut back, 3 bases at V and 0 bases at J, with 2 bases in the middle. Germline V CDR1 and CDR2: MDHEN, SYDVKM. The CDR3 covers 12 residues. The record originates from a study of Ad26.COV2.S vaccination and SARS-CoV-2 variants. Study outcomes and limitations: Vaccine recipients and placebo recipients showed similar non-spike TCR breadth.

J is TRBJ1-1 and V is TRBV28; D gene uncertain. The material sequenced was peripheral blood, taken after recovery from COVID-19. This clonotype was obtained from a human donor who had recovered from COVID-19. CDR3 sequence (DNA): TGTGCCAGCAGTTTCATGAACACTGAAGCTTTCTTT. Translated, it gives CASSFMNTEAFF. The full variable domain, with the rest looked up from reference TRBV28 and TRBJ1-1, is DVKVTQSSRYLVKRTGEKVFLECVQDMDHENMFWYRQDPGLGLRLIYFSYDVKMKEKGDIPEGYSVSREKKERFSLILESASTNQTSMYLCASSFMNTEAFFGQGTRLTVV.